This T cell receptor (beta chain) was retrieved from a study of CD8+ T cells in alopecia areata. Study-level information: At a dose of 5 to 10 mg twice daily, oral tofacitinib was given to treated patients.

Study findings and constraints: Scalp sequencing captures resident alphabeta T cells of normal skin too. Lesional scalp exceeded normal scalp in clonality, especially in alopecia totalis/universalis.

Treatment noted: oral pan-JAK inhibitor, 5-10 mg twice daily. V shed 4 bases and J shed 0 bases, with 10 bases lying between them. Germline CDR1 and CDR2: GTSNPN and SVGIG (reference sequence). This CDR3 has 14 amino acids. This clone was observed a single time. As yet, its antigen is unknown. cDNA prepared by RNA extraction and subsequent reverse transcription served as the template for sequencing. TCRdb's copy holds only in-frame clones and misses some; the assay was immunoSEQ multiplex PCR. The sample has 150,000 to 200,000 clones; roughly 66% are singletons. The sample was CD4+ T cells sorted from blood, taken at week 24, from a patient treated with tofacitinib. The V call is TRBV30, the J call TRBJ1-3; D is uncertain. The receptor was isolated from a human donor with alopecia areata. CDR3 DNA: TGTGCCTGGACCCTGATTAACTCTGGAAACACCATATATTTT. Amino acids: CAWTLINSGNTIYF.